Sequencing of this TCR beta chain was carried out in a study of vaccination and CD4 T cells after COVID-19. Overall study context: The makeup of the convalescents was six males and four females, two of them Hispanic.

As to treatment: approximately nine-day PBMC culture with coronavirus spike peptide pools or control peptides (ViraFEST assay). IL-2 (about 9.3 IU/ml) and peptide pools (about 10 ug/ml) were added to cultures of approximately 2 million PBMCs per well. This clonotype showed up just a few times. Its antigen is currently unknown. The Oncomine TCR Beta short-read assay sequenced DNA from cultured CD4+ T cells. TCRdb re-derived calls from the PCR reads in MiXCR, one entry per CDR3 protein. The table has fewer than 10,000 distinct CDR3 sequences, about two fifths seen once. In germline, CDR1 is MGHDK, CDR2 SYGVNS. Trimming left V 6 bases short and J 11 bases short, with 29 bases between. The CDR3 totals 17 residues.

This clonotype was obtained from a human donor who had recovered from COVID-19. The genes are TRBV25-1 and TRBJ1-5; D is ambiguous. The sequencing input was CD4+ T cells from blood, cultured in vitro. CDR3 bases: TGTGCCAGCAGACAGCCGGGAAATAAAGGCTCAGAAACGGCCCAGCATTTT. Its translation: CASRQPGNKGSETAQHF.